A single sample is the source of the 10 T cell receptor beta chains below, sequenced in a study of tumor and adjacent non-tumor tissue in lung cancer. This sample's RNA came from whole unsorted tissue. A modified ARM-PCR protocol with three rounds of nested PCR amplified TCRbeta. TCRdb called the multiplex PCR reads again in MiXCR, with one record for every CDR3 protein. Found here are 75,000 to 95,000 distinct CDR3 sequences, about 70% of them singletons; the top ten hold approximately 20%. The sample consisted of lung tumor tissue. These receptors were collected from a man aged 60 to 69 with non-small cell lung cancer.

CDR3 nucleotides: TGTGCCAGCACTCCCGGGGGGGCTGTAGCTGAAGCTTTCTTT. It codes for CASTPGGAVAEAFF. The V call is TRBV12-3 or TRBV12-4, the J call TRBJ1-1; TRBD1 might be the D (6 bases). The CDR3 runs to 14 residues. V lost 7 bases to trimming and J lost 6 bases, with 18 bases between them.

In regard to this clonotype: The junction shows a germline mismatch at one end, possibly a read error. The V gene is TRBV20-1, the J gene TRBJ1-5; D might be TRBD1 (6 bases). The germline gives CDR1 DFQATT, CDR2 SNEGSKA (reference sequence). The CDR3 totals 15 residues. Written as DNA, the CDR3 is TGCAGTGCGAAAGGGGGTAGGGGAAGCAATCGGCCCCAGCATTTT. Translating it yields CSAKGGRGSNRPQHF.

In this sample, this clonotype turned up many times. The chain carries TRBV28 and TRBJ1-6; D uncertain. Germline V gene lookup returns CDR1 MDHEN and CDR2 SYDVKM. V lost 5 bases and J lost 1, with 9 bases in between. The CDR3 runs to 15 residues. The CDR3 nucleotides read TGTGCCAGCAGTACTGGACCGTCCTATAATTCACCCCTCCACTTT. This encodes CASSTGPSYNSPLHF. Using reference TRBV28 and TRBJ1-6 for the parts outside the CDR3, the full variable domain is DVKVTQSSRYLVKRTGEKVFLECVQDMDHENMFWYRQDPGLGLRLIYFSYDVKMKEKGDIPEGYSVSREKKERFSLILESASTNQTSMYLCASSTGPSYNSPLHFGNGTRLTVT.

This clonotype was recorded only once. Given the absence of the conserved phenylalanine or tryptophan at the CDR3 end, a read error is likely. The chain carries TRBV11-2 and TRBJ2-5; perhaps TRBD2 as D (6 bases). The V end lost 8 bases, the J end lost 1 base, and 14 bases lay between the germline ends. CDR1 and CDR2 (germline): SGHAT, FQNNGV. The CDR3 is 14 residues long. The CDR3 region has the DNA TGTGCCAGCTTAGGAGGGTCGGTCCAAGAGACCCAGTACTCC. Its translation: CASLGGSVQETQYS.

In the case of this clonotype: Compared with germline, one end of the junction differs, possibly owing to a read error. The genes are TRBV29-1 and TRBJ1-1, with D perhaps TRBD1 (5 bases). The CDR3 is 13 residues long. Looked up from germline, CDR1 is SQVTM and CDR2 is ANQGSEA. In DNA form, the CDR3 reads TGCAGCGTAACCTTGAGACAGAACACTGAAGCTTTATTT. It codes for CSVTLRQNTEALF.

This chain connects TRBV28 to TRBJ2-3; D might be TRBD2 (5 bases). This CDR3 contains 11 residues. V shed 10 bases and J shed 3 bases, with 8 bases lying between them. Per germline, CDR1 MDHEN and CDR2 SYDVKM. The CDR3 DNA follows: TGTGCCAACACTAGAACAGATACGCAGTATTTT. Encoded protein: CANTRTDTQYF.

With respect to this clonotype: A read error may produce the germline difference seen at one junction end. The chain employs TRBV29-1 and TRBJ1-1; 10 nucleotides align to TRBD1. Looked up from germline, CDR1 is SQVTM and CDR2 is ANQGSEA. The CDR3 spans 12 residues. The chain's CDR3 is CIVGTGVTEAFF. The CDR3 DNA is TGCATCGTTGGGACAGGGGTTACTGAAGCTTTCTTT.

The sample holds a few counts of this clonotype. This may come from a read error, since a much larger clone is one base off. The rearrangement uses TRBV6-5 and TRBJ2-5; the D call may be TRBD1 or TRBD2 (6 bases each). V dropped 0 bases and J dropped 4 bases, with 12 bases sitting between them. The CDR3 extends over 15 amino acids. In germline, CDR1 is MNHEY, CDR2 SVGAGI. The DNA for the CDR3 is TGTGCCAGCAGTTACTCGAGGGGGGCGGGAGAGACCCAGTACTTC. This encodes CASSYSRGAGETQYF.

V and J are TRBV11-1 and TRBJ2-1; D is possibly TRBD2 (7 bases). Per the germline V gene, CDR1 is SGHAT and CDR2 is FQDESV (reference sequence). The ends were cut back, 5 bases at V and 13 bases at J, with 27 bases in the middle. This CDR3 has 16 amino acids. CDR3 nucleotide sequence: TGTGCCAGCAGCCTTCGCTCGACTAGCAGGGGATACGAACAGTTCTTC. This translates into CASSLRSTSRGYEQFF.

The chain has TRBV10-2 and TRBJ2-3, with 8 bases aligning to TRBD2. This CDR3 region has 14 residues. Unmatched junction bases numbered 6, after V lost 8 bases and J lost 2 bases. CDR1 is WSHSY and CDR2 is SAAADI in the germline V gene. CDR3 sequence reads: CASWVAGFTDTQYF. The CDR3 region has the DNA TGCGCCAGCTGGGTAGCGGGGTTCACAGATACGCAGTATTTT.